A selection of T cell receptor beta chains follows, all from one sample in a study of blood T cell repertoires in COVID-19. Clones were read by immunoSEQ multiplex PCR, and TCRdb kept only the in-frame ones, dropping some. The sample holds some 220,000 clones; roughly 80% are singletons and the top ten take 1.3%. The source material was PBMCs or T cells enriched from blood (not recorded which). The receptor set was obtained from a middle-aged woman with acute COVID-19. The CDR3 runs from the conserved cysteine through the conserved F or W. Each record gives: clone size, D gene, J gene, V gene, CDR3 DNA, CDR3 protein. D genes are given only for firm matches. Expanded clones get a size class; other rows say once, few or many, or leave the size out.

NA,NA,TRBJ2-7,TRBV3-1/TRBV3-2,TGTGCCAGCAGCTACGCCAGCGGAAGTTCCTACGAGCAGTACTTC,CASSYASGSSYEQYF
NA,TRBD1,TRBJ1-2,TRBV3-1/TRBV3-2,TGTGCCAGCAGCATCCGGACAGGGGGCTTGGGCTACACCTTC,CASSIRTGGLGYTF
NA,NA,TRBJ1-1,TRBV9,TGTGCCAGCAGCGTGAGGGAGGGGGGAATAGCTTTCTTT,CASSVREGGIAFF
NA,NA,TRBJ2-3,TRBV5-1,TGCGCCAGCAGCTTGGGGCAGGGGGGCTCTAGCACAGATACGCAGTATTTT,CASSLGQGGSSTDTQYF
NA,NA,TRBJ1-3,TRBV7-9,TGTGCCAGCAGCGGGGGAGGCGCCACCATATATTTT,CASSGGGATIYF
NA,TRBD2,TRBJ2-3,TRBV7-9,TGTGCCAGCAGCTACTCCGGGACTAGCGGGAGAGGGACAGATACGCAGTATTTT,CASSYSGTSGRGTDTQYF
NA,TRBD2,TRBJ2-5,TRBV5-5,TGTGCCAGCAGCTTGAGGTTTACTAGCGCTGAATACCAAGAGACCCAGTACTTC,CASSLRFTSAEYQETQYF
few,NA,TRBJ1-2,TRBV19,TGTGCCAGTTCAGGGGTGGGAGGCTACACCTTC,CASSGVGGYTF
NA,TRBD1,TRBJ1-2,TRBV7-9,TGTGCCAGCAGCCCAACAACCCAGGGGCGGGGACAGGGAGGCTATGGCTACACCTTC,CASSPTTQGRGQGGYGYTF
once,NA,TRBJ1-6,TRBV3-1/TRBV3-2,TGTGCCAGCAGCCAAGCCGGGTATAATTCACCCCTCCACTTT,CASSQAGYNSPLHF
NA,TRBD1,TRBJ1-4,TRBV28,TGTGCCAGCAGTCTTCCCACAGGGGCGAATGAAAAACTGTTTTTT,CASSLPTGANEKLFF
NA,NA,TRBJ2-7,TRBV11-2,TGTGCCAGCAGCTTAGTGAGTACAGGAAGCTCCTACGAGCAGTACTTC,CASSLVSTGSSYEQYF
NA,TRBD1,TRBJ1-2,TRBV4-1,TGCGCCAGCAGCCCATTTCAGGGGGCGCGGGACTATGGCTACACCTTC,CASSPFQGARDYGYTF
NA,TRBD1,TRBJ2-3,TRBV7-2,TGTGCCAGCAGCTTAGTTCCGTTTGGGACAGGGAACACAGATACGCAGTATTTT,CASSLVPFGTGNTDTQYF
NA,NA,TRBJ1-1,TRBV30,TGTGCCTGGAGGCTACAGGGGAACACTGAAGCTTTCTTT,CAWRLQGNTEAFF
NA,TRBD1,TRBJ1-1,TRBV10-1,TGCGCCAGCAGTAGGGGACAGGGAGAAGCTGAAGCTTTCTTT,CASSRGQGEAEAFF
NA,TRBD1,TRBJ2-7,TRBV4-3,TGCGCCAGCAGCCACGGACAGGGGGCTTACGAGCAGTACTTC,CASSHGQGAYEQYF
NA,NA,TRBJ1-1,TRBV5-1,TGCGCCAGCATGGTAGGCAGGAATGTAAACACTGAAGCTTTCTTT,CASMVGRNVNTEAFF
NA,TRBD1,TRBJ1-2,TRBV28,TGTGCCAGCAGCCCCCGGGACAGGGGTTTTGTGAGCTATGGCTACACCTTC,CASSPRDRGFVSYGYTF
NA,NA,TRBJ1-4,TRBV9,TGTGCCAGCAGCGTAGCGGAGGGTTCGGGGGAAAAACTGTTTTTT,CASSVAEGSGEKLFF
NA,TRBD1,TRBJ2-6,TRBV3-1/TRBV3-2,TGTGCCAGCAGCCAGGAACAGGGGGAGTTCGCTGGGGCCAACGTCCTGACTTTC,CASSQEQGEFAGANVLTF
NA,TRBD1,TRBJ2-7,TRBV19,TGTGCCAGTAGTGGGTTCGGGACAGGGGATTTATACGAGCAGTACTTC,CASSGFGTGDLYEQYF
NA,TRBD1,TRBJ2-7,TRBV15,TGTGCCACCAGCAGAGGAGGACAGGGATCCACCGAGCAGTACTTC,CATSRGGQGSTEQYF
NA,TRBD1,TRBJ1-1,TRBV7-2,TGTGCCAGCAGCGTATACAGGGGGCTGAACACTGAAGCTTTCTTT,CASSVYRGLNTEAFF
NA,TRBD1,TRBJ1-1,TRBV7-9,TGTGCCAGCAGCCCCAGGGGGGTGAACACTGAAGCTTTCTTT,CASSPRGVNTEAFF
NA,TRBD1,TRBJ1-2,TRBV4-1,TGCGCCAGCAGCCAAGCCCCGACAGGGGTCAACTATGGCTACACCTTC,CASSQAPTGVNYGYTF
NA,TRBD1,TRBJ2-5,TRBV10-3,TGTGCCAGCAGGGACAGGTTGGCAGAGACCCAGTACTTC,CASRDRLAETQYF
NA,NA,TRBJ1-5,TRBV18,TGTGCCAGCTCACCTAACAGGGATCAGCCCCAGCATTTT,CASSPNRDQPQHF
NA,TRBD1,TRBJ2-6,TRBV19,TGTGCCAGTAGTATAAGGGACAGGGGGCGAGCGCCTGGGGCCAACGTCCTGACTTTC,CASSIRDRGRAPGANVLTF
many,NA,TRBJ2-7,TRBV7-8,TGTGCCAGCAGCTCCCCCGGGACACCTCGCTACGAGCAGTACTTC,CASSSPGTPRYEQYF
NA,TRBD2,TRBJ2-3,TRBV5-1,TGCGCCAGCAGGGTGGGACTAGCGGAAAGCACAGATACGCAGTATTTT,CASRVGLAESTDTQYF
once,NA,TRBJ2-2,TRBV18,TGTGCCAGCTCACCAGGAGTCGCGAACACCGGGGAGCTGTTTTTT,CASSPGVANTGELFF
NA,TRBD1,TRBJ1-2,TRBV18,TGTGCCAGCTCGCCGGGACAGGGTGACTATGGCTACACCTTC,CASSPGQGDYGYTF
NA,TRBD2,TRBJ2-3,TRBV20-1,TGCAGTGCTAGTGATAGCGGGGGGATCACAGATACGCAGTATTTT,CSASDSGGITDTQYF
NA,NA,TRBJ1-2,TRBV3-1/TRBV3-2,TGTGCCAGCAGCCACCTCCAGAATAACTATGGCTACACCTTC,CASSHLQNNYGYTF
many,TRBD1,TRBJ2-2,TRBV10-1,TGCGCCAGCAGTGAGTCGGACAGGGACACCGGGGAGCTGTTTTTT,CASSESDRDTGELFF
NA,NA,TRBJ2-3,TRBV15,TGTGCCACCAGCAGGTCAGTCGCAGATACGCAGTATTTT,CATSRSVADTQYF
NA,NA,TRBJ1-1,TRBV15,TGTGCCACCAGCAGAGACCGAACGGGGGGCACTGAAGCTTTCTTT,CATSRDRTGGTEAFF
NA,TRBD1,TRBJ1-4,TRBV3-1/TRBV3-2,TGTGCCAGCAGCCAAGGACAGGGGTCCCCAAGGGATGAAAAACTGTTTTTT,CASSQGQGSPRDEKLFF
NA,NA,TRBJ2-3,TRBV7-9,TGTGCCGGGGGCTTCACAGATACGCAGTATTTT,CAGGFTDTQYF
few,TRBD1,TRBJ1-2,TRBV18,TGTGCCAGCTCACCTTTGGACAGGGCTAACTATGGCTACACCTTC,CASSPLDRANYGYTF
NA,NA,TRBJ2-1,TRBV11-3,TGTGCCAGCAGCTTATCGCGGGTTAGGAATGAGCAGTTCTTC,CASSLSRVRNEQFF
NA,NA,TRBJ2-3,TRBV19,TGTGCCAGCAGTATTGGGGGGAGTGGATTCTCCACAGATACGCAGTATTTT,CASSIGGSGFSTDTQYF
NA,TRBD1,TRBJ2-7,TRBV5-1,TGCGCCAGCAGCTTCGGGACAGGGGCCTACTACGAGCAGTACTTC,CASSFGTGAYYEQYF
NA,NA,TRBJ2-3,TRBV4-2,TGTGCCAGCAGCCCTACTAGCAATATATGGTATTTT,CASSPTSNIWYF
NA,TRBD1,TRBJ1-6,TRBV7-9,TGTGCCAGCAGCACCCGGGACAGGGGGTCACCCCTCCACTTT,CASSTRDRGSPLHF
NA,TRBD1,TRBJ1-3,TRBV19,TGTGCCAGTAGTTTCTTGGGACAGGGAAACACCATATATTTT,CASSFLGQGNTIYF
NA,NA,TRBJ1-2,TRBV4-2,TGTGCCAGCAGCCAAGATGCAGGGCCGAACTATGGCTACACCTTC,CASSQDAGPNYGYTF
NA,NA,TRBJ2-1,TRBV9,TGTGCCAGCAGCGTAGCGGGGATCGGGGACAATGAGCAGTTCTTC,CASSVAGIGDNEQFF